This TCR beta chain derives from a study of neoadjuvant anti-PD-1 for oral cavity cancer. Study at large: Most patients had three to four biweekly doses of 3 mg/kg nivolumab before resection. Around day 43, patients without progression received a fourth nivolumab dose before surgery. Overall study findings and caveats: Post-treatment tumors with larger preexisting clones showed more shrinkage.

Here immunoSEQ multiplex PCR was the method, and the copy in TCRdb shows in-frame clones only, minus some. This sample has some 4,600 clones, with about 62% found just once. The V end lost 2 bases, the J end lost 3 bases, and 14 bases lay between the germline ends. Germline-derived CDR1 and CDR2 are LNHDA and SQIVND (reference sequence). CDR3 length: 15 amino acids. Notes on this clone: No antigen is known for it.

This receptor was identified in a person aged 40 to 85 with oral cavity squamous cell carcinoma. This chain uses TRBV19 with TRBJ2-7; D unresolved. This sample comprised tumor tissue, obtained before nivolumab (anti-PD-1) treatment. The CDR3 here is CASSIWGGGDYEQYF. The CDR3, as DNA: TGTGCCAGTAGTATATGGGGTGGCGGCGACTACGAGCAGTACTTC.